Shown below are 12 T cell receptor beta chains from a single sample sequenced in a study of T cell clonality in common variable immunodeficiency. Broader study findings: Reportedly, TCR beta sequences from common variable immunodeficiency showed fewer deletions and N-nucleotide insertions.

Their antigen targets remain unknown. Produced via immunoSEQ multiplex PCR; TCRdb's table is partial and in-frame only. Altogether about 33,000 clones were found in the sample, and no singletons occur. Sequencing used peripheral blood mononuclear cells. The receptor source for this set is a human donor with common variable immunodeficiency.

This clone was detected only a few times. Coverage ceases 3 residues before the CDR3 finishes, and the germline J gene fills in the end. The chain uses TRBV5-1 and TRBJ1-1; D is possibly TRBD1 (5 bases). In germline, CDR1 is SGHRS, CDR2 YFSETQ. The CDR3 is made up of 14 amino acids. With 1 base removed from V and 3 bases from J, the gap between germline ends came to 10 bases. The CDR3 bases that were read are TGCGCCAGCAGCTTGCAGGGAATCCACACTGAA. This encodes CASSLQGIHTE. The entire CDR3 protein is CASSLQGIHTEAFF.

This clone was seen at least ten times. The CDR3 goes on 3 residues after the read ends, and that part is filled in from the germline J gene. The chain carries TRBV5-1 and TRBJ1-1; D gene uncertain. The CDR3 has 16 residues. Trimming removed 3 bases from V and 0 bases from J, with 15 bases in between. The germline CDR1 and CDR2 sequences are SGHRS and YFSETQ. The DNA read from the CDR3 is TGCGCCAGCAGCTGGGCTTTGACAAGTTTGAACACTGAA. Amino acids: CASSWALTSLNTE. The CDR3 in its entirety is CASSWALTSLNTEAFF.

This clone appeared a few times. This chain's CDR3 is CASSPLKGLNTEAFF. CDR3 bases read: TGTGCCAGCTCACCTCTTAAGGGTTTGAACACTGAA. J is TRBJ1-1 and V is TRBV18; D gene uncertain. With the read ending 3 residues before the CDR3 end, the germline J gene is used to fill in that end. This CDR3 region has 15 residues. The V and J ends lost 3 bases and 0 bases respectively, with 11 bases between them. Germline V gene data show CDR1 as KGHSH and CDR2 as LQKENI.

This clone was detected only a few times. The read halts 3 residues ahead of the CDR3 end, with the missing end drawn from the germline J gene. V usage is TRBV2 and J usage is TRBJ2-5; D is perhaps TRBD1 (6 bases). This CDR3 is built from 15 residues. Germline V gene sequence: CDR1 SNHLY, CDR2 FYNNEI. The ends were cut back, 7 bases at V and 4 bases at J, with 19 bases in the middle. Partial CDR3 DNA: TGTGCCAGCACTCCCATCAGGGCCAGGGGAGAGACC. It codes for CASTPIRARGET. The entire CDR3 is CASTPIRARGETQYF.

This clone was seen ten or more times. Read sequence stops 3 residues before the CDR3 end, and the germline J gene provides the missing end. This chain joins TRBV5-6 and TRBJ1-1; D is ambiguous. The germline gives CDR1 SGHDT, CDR2 YYEEEE. This CDR3 region has 12 residues. Trimming shortened V by 4 bases and J by 4 bases, and 8 bases separated the two germline ends. The sequenced part of the CDR3 DNA is TGTGCCAGCAGCCCCTCGGGCACTGAA. It specifies CASSPSGTE. The entire CDR3 is CASSPSGTEAFF.

This clone occurred many times. The read halts 3 residues ahead of the CDR3 end, with the missing end drawn from the germline J gene. This chain links TRBV20-1 with TRBJ2-7; no reliable D call. Germline CDR1 and CDR2: DFQATT and SNEGSKA (reference sequence). V lost 3 bases to trimming and J lost 3 bases, with 24 bases between them. There are 17 residues in the CDR3. The covered CDR3 bases are TGCAGTGCTAGTTCTTCCTGGCGCGGAGCCGGAGACTACGAG. Protein sequence: CSASSSWRGAGDYE. The CDR3 reads in full as CSASSSWRGAGDYEQYF.

This clone was detected a few times. With the read ending 3 residues before the CDR3 end, the germline J gene is used to fill in that end. The chain carries TRBV7-9 and TRBJ1-1; TRBD1 might be the D (5 bases). This CDR3 region has 14 residues. Trimming left V 5 bases short and J 5 bases short, with 15 bases between. The germline V gene has CDR1 SEHNR and CDR2 FQNEAQ (reference sequence). CDR3 residues: CASSVSGGNTEAFF. The CDR3 DNA, read in part, is TGTGCCAGCAGCGTATCGGGGGGGAATACTGAA.

On this clone itself: The read ends 3 residues before the CDR3 terminus; that terminus is restored from the germline J gene. The chain uses TRBV30 and TRBJ2-6; a possible D gene is TRBD1 (6 bases). The CDR3 is 18 residues long. The ends were cut back, 0 bases at V and 6 bases at J, with 21 bases in the middle. CDR1 and CDR2 from the germline V gene are GTSNPN and SVGIG (reference sequence). Incomplete CDR3 DNA: TGTGCCTGGAGTGTACCAATCAGGCACAGGGCCGAGGCCAACGTC. Protein sequence: CAWSVPIRHRAEANV. The complete CDR3 sequence is CAWSVPIRHRAEANVLTF.

Ten or more counts support this clone. The sequenced CDR3 bases are TGTGCCAGCAGTGATAGCGGGGGGGGATGGAATGAG. Translation: CASSDSGGGWNE. The complete CDR3 reads CASSDSGGGWNEQFF. The chain uses TRBV2 and TRBJ2-1; 11 nucleotides align to TRBD2. The read is 3 residues too short to cover the CDR3 end, so that end is filled in from the germline J gene. The CDR3 sequence is 15 residues long. J gave up 7 bases and V 3 bases, and 5 bases lay outside the gene matches. Germline CDR1 is SNHLY and CDR2 is FYNNEI.

This clone occurred many times. The read finishes 3 residues shy of the CDR3 end, and the germline J gene is used to complete it. V usage is TRBV19 and J usage is TRBJ1-2; 8 nucleotides line up with TRBD1. CDR1 and CDR2 from the germline V gene are LNHDA and SQIVND (reference sequence). The CDR3 has 14 amino acids. Trimming took 8 bases from V and 4 from J; bases not matched to a gene: 9. The CDR3 bases that were read are TGTGCCAGTGCCGGGACAGGTCCTGGCTATGGC. Its translation: CASAGTGPGYG. The complete CDR3 sequence is CASAGTGPGYGYTF. Variable domain in full (rest from reference TRBV19 and TRBJ1-2): DGGITQSPKYLFRKEGQNVTLSCEQNLNHDAMYWYRQDPGQGLRLIYYSQIVNDFQKGDIAEGYSVSREKKESFPLTVTSAQKNPTAFYLCASAGTGPGYGYTFGSGTRLTVV.

This clone is medium-sized by share. The CDR3 region is CSASGTGVDDTEAFF. The sequenced part of the CDR3 DNA is TGCAGTGCTAGTGGGACAGGGGTAGACGACACTGAA. The rearrangement uses TRBV20-1 and TRBJ1-1; 10 bases fit TRBD1. The read is 3 residues too short to cover the CDR3 end, so that end is filled in from the germline J gene. V shed 3 bases, J shed 3 bases, and the junction held 7 bases outside the gene matches. This CDR3 comprises 15 residues. Per germline, CDR1 DFQATT and CDR2 SNEGSKA (reference sequence).

Note on this clone: The read terminates 3 residues ahead of where the CDR3 ends, so the germline J gene completes it. The chain carries TRBV2 and TRBJ2-1; 8 bases fit TRBD2. This CDR3 is 16 amino acids long. CDR1 and CDR2 (germline): SNHLY, FYNNEI. V lost 2 bases, J lost 2 bases, and 5 bases stayed unmatched. The covered CDR3 bases are TGTGCCAGCAGTGAACGGGGCGGGGGGACCTACAATGAG. Translation gives CASSERGGGTYNE. The full-length CDR3 reads as CASSERGGGTYNEQFF.